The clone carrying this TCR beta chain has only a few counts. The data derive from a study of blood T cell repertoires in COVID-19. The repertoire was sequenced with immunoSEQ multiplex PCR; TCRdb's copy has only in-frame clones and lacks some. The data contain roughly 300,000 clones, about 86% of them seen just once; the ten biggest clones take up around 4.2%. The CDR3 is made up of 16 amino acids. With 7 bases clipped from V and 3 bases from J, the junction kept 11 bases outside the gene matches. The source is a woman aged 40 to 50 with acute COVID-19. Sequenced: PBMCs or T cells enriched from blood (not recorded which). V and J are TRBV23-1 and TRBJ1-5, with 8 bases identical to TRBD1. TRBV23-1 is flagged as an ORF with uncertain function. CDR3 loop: CASTPSWGQDNQPQHF. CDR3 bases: TGCGCCAGCACCCCATCCTGGGGACAGGACAATCAGCCCCAGCATTTT.